The 19 T cell receptor beta chains below all came from one sample that was sequenced in a study of blood T cell repertoires in COVID-19. Data came from immunoSEQ multiplex PCR; TCRdb stores just in-frame clones and leaves some out. The sample has about 500,000 clones; approximately 86% are singletons. Sequenced: PBMCs or T cells enriched from blood (not recorded which). These receptors were obtained from a woman under 30 who had recovered from COVID-19.

The chain couples TRBV6-1 to TRBJ2-5; D gene uncertain. V gave up 1 base and J gave up 7 bases, with 10 bases separating them. This CDR3 contains 13 residues. Germline values: CDR1 MNHNS, CDR2 SASEGT. The CDR3 sequence is CASSEGARGTQYF. In DNA, the CDR3 is TGTGCCAGCAGTGAAGGGGCCCGTGGGACCCAGTACTTC.

The V call is TRBV7-6, the J call TRBJ1-1; D may be TRBD1 (6 bases). Per germline, CDR1 SGHVS and CDR2 FNYEAQ. This CDR3 has 12 residues. V lost 6 bases and J 7 bases, leaving 12 bases between the germline ends. As DNA, the CDR3 is TGTGCCAGCAGTCCTGACAGGCGTGAAGCTTTCTTT. Its translation: CASSPDRREAFF.

The chain employs TRBV6-5 and TRBJ2-3, with 13 bases aligning to TRBD2. The length of the CDR3 is 15 residues. The J segment lost 6 bases and the V segment lost 7 bases, leaving 7 bases of the junction unmatched. Germline V gene sequence: CDR1 MNHEY, CDR2 SVGAGI. CDR3 protein: CASTPTSGGSDTQYF. CDR3 sequence (DNA): TGTGCCAGCACCCCGACTAGCGGGGGGTCCGATACGCAGTATTTT.

The gene calls are TRBV6-1 and TRBJ1-5; D might be TRBD1 (6 bases). Between the trimmed V and J ends, which lost 0 bases and 6 bases, there was a span of 9 bases. Germline CDR1 and CDR2: MNHNS and SASEGT. The CDR3 is 14 amino acids. CDR3 sequence (DNA): TGTGCCAGCAGTGAAGCCAGGGGAGTTCAGCCCCAGCATTTT. This translates into CASSEARGVQPQHF.

In DNA form, the CDR3 reads TGTGCCAGCAGTTACTCGAACCTTGGGGACATGAACACTGAAGCTTTCTTT. Encoded protein: CASSYSNLGDMNTEAFF. The chain employs TRBV6-2 or TRBV6-3 and TRBJ1-1, with D possibly being TRBD1 (6 bases). The V end was cut by 0 bases, the J end by 0 bases, with 14 bases between. The CDR3 covers 17 residues. Germline V gene lookup returns CDR1 MNHEY and CDR2 SVGEGT.

The gene calls are TRBV6-5 and TRBJ2-3, with D possibly being TRBD2 (7 bases). The CDR3 covers 14 residues. Germline V gene data show CDR1 as MNHEY and CDR2 as SVGAGI. With 5 bases removed from V and 2 bases from J, the gap between germline ends came to 11 bases. CDR3 protein: CASSSRGATDTQYF. The CDR3 DNA reads as TGTGCCAGCAGTAGTCGGGGGGCCACAGATACGCAGTATTTT.

This clone was counted only a few times. CDR3 sequence: CARPRGGGGPASTDTQYF. Here the CDR3 DNA reads TGTGCCCGACCCCGGGGGGGCGGGGGACCGGCTAGCACAGATACGCAGTATTTT. The genes are TRBV6-4 and TRBJ2-3, with TRBD2 matching over 8 bases. This CDR3 comprises 18 residues. V was pared by 11 bases and J by 0 bases, with 19 bases of the junction left unmatched. CDR1 is MRHNA, CDR2 SNTAGT, per germline.

The chain uses TRBV19 and TRBJ1-3; D is unclear. Between the trimmed V and J ends, which lost 3 bases and 2 bases, there was a span of 8 bases. The CDR3 is 14 residues long. Germline V gives CDR1 LNHDA, CDR2 SQIVND (reference sequence). The CDR3 loop is CASSMAVTGNTIYF. CDR3 coding DNA: TGTGCCAGTAGTATGGCGGTAACTGGAAACACCATATATTTT.

This clone has only one observation. The gene calls are TRBV5-4 and TRBJ1-2, with D possibly matching TRBD1 (6 bases). The CDR3 runs 15 residues. Germline loops: CDR1 SGHNT, CDR2 YYREEE (reference sequence). Trimming took 3 bases from V and 8 from J, leaving 20 bases between them. The CDR3 protein is CASSSGHPTRKGYTF. The CDR3 nucleotides are TGTGCCAGCAGCTCGGGACATCCCACGAGGAAGGGCTACACCTTC. The full variable domain, with the rest looked up from reference TRBV5-4 and TRBJ1-2, is ETGVTQSPTHLIKTRGQQVTLRCSSQSGHNTVSWYQQALGQGPQFIFQYYREEENGRGNFPPRFSGLQFPNYSSELNVNALELDDSALYLCASSSGHPTRKGYTFGSGTRLTVV.

This chain connects TRBV7-4 to TRBJ1-1; no firm D call. The germline V gene has CDR1 SGHVT and CDR2 SQSDAQ. Between the trimmed V and J ends, which lost 2 bases and 5 bases, there was a span of 9 bases. This CDR3 is 13 amino acids long. CDR3 residues: CASSLLNRTEAFF. CDR3 DNA sequence: TGTGCCAGCAGCTTACTAAATCGGACTGAAGCTTTCTTT. The full variable domain, rest sourced from reference TRBV7-4 and TRBJ1-1, is GAGVSQSPRYKVAKRGRDVALRCDSISGHVTLYWYRQTLGQGSEVLTYSQSDAQRDKSGRPSGRFSAERPERSVSTLKIQRTEQGDSAVYLCASSLLNRTEAFFGQGTRLTVV.

This chain connects TRBV27 to TRBJ2-1; D might be TRBD1 (5 bases). The germline gives CDR1 MNHEY, CDR2 SMNVEV (reference sequence). The germline V and J ends were trimmed by 7 bases and 11 bases, with 18 bases remaining between them. CDR3 length: 13 residues. The CDR3 coding sequence is TGTGCCAGCACTTCTCAGGGTCCTGGGAAGCAGTTCTTC. It translates to CASTSQGPGKQFF.

This clone came up once. The CDR3 loop is CASSRQQVNTGELFF. As DNA, the CDR3 is TGTGCCAGCTCACGGCAACAGGTCAACACCGGGGAGCTGTTTTTT. This rearrangement joins TRBV18 to TRBJ2-2; D might be TRBD1 (5 bases). The CDR3 is 15 residues long. Germline CDR1 reads KGHSH; CDR2 reads LQKENI. Trimming removed 4 bases from V and 2 bases from J, with 11 bases in between.

This sequence joins TRBV18 and TRBJ2-7; D remains unclear. The CDR3 length is 16 residues. Trimming took off 0 bases at V and 0 bases at J, with 12 bases between the two ends. Germline V gives CDR1 KGHSH, CDR2 LQKENI. The DNA of the CDR3 is TGTGCCAGCTCACCACCGAAGCAGGCGCTCTCCTACGAGCAGTACTTC. Translating gives CASSPPKQALSYEQYF.

The chain links TRBV13 to TRBJ2-6; D gene uncertain. V was shortened by 4 bases and J by 4 bases, with 8 bases between the two germline ends. This CDR3 contains 14 residues. Germline CDR1 is PRHDT and CDR2 is FYEKMQ (reference sequence). The CDR3 spells CASSSLSGANVLTF. CDR3 sequence (DNA): TGTGCCAGCAGCTCGCTATCCGGGGCCAACGTCCTGACTTTC.

The chain is built from TRBV5-1 and TRBJ1-1; no firm D call. The germline V and J ends were trimmed by 0 bases and 8 bases, with 8 bases remaining between them. Germline assignment: CDR1 SGHRS and CDR2 YFSETQ. The CDR3 extends over 12 amino acids. The CDR3 bases are TGCGCCAGCAGCTTGGCCGGGTGGGAAGCTTTCTTT. Translating gives CASSLAGWEAFF.

This chain connects TRBV7-2 to TRBJ2-2, with 8 bases that match TRBD2. Germline V gene sequence: CDR1 SGHTA, CDR2 FQGNSA. This CDR3 is 15 amino acids long. After removal of 1 base from V and 6 bases from J, the junction contained 4 bases not matched to a gene. For the CDR3, the DNA is TGTGCCAGCAGCTTAGTAGCGGGGACGGCCGGGGAGCTGTTTTTT. This codes for CASSLVAGTAGELFF.

The chain employs TRBV12-3 or TRBV12-4 and TRBJ1-3; a possible D gene is TRBD1 (5 bases). The CDR3 runs to 12 residues. With 3 bases removed from V and 8 bases from J, the gap between germline ends came to 8 bases. The CDR3 sequence is CASSFQGDTIYF. The CDR3 nucleotides read TGTGCCAGCAGTTTTCAAGGGGACACCATATATTTT.

The rearrangement joins TRBV18 to TRBJ2-5; D call uncertain. V was pared by 3 bases and J by 2 bases, with 10 bases between. Per germline, CDR1 KGHSH and CDR2 LQKENI. The CDR3 has 14 residues. The CDR3 DNA reads as TGTGCCAGCTCACCGAATACAGTACAAGAGACCCAGTACTTC. It is translated as CASSPNTVQETQYF.

CDR3 sequence: CETSGGGEETQYF. In DNA, the CDR3 is TGTGAAACTAGCGGGGGGGGTGAAGAGACCCAGTACTTC. This chain joins TRBV3-1 (or the pseudogene TRBV3-2) and TRBJ2-5; TRBD2 matches 13 bases. Germline V gives CDR1 LGHDT, CDR2 YNNKEL (reference sequence). The CDR3 consists of 13 residues.